The T cell receptor beta chain under discussion was sequenced for a study of cytotoxic CD8 clonotypes in ibrutinib-treated CLL. Study-level points and caveats: Baseline clonality was higher than in age-matched healthy donors and moved in step with circulating CD8+ T-cell counts.

PBMCs that had been cryopreserved were the source of about 2 micrograms of genomic DNA for TCR beta libraries. Per the germline V gene, CDR1 is MNHEY and CDR2 is SMNVEV (reference sequence). J lost 0 bases, V lost 7 bases, and 7 bases had no gene match. CDR3 length: 16 residues. Profiling relied on immunoSEQ multiplex PCR, and the TCRdb table lists in-frame clones only, not all of them. The data contain 150,000 or so clones, more than 75% of them singletons. This clone was seen a single time. The target antigen is unknown. Here the sequenced sample was PBMCs, taken after 12 months of ibrutinib treatment. The chain employs TRBV27 and TRBJ2-1, with 9 bases that match TRBD2. The sequence came from a human donor with chronic lymphocytic leukemia. The CDR3 DNA follows: TGTGCCAGCACTCAAGTAGCGGGGGCCTCCTACAATGAGCAGTTCTTC. Its translation: CASTQVAGASYNEQFF.